A selection of T cell receptor beta chains follows, all from one sample in a study of blood T cell repertoires in COVID-19. Sequencing was performed with immunoSEQ multiplex PCR; in TCRdb, only in-frame clones are kept and a portion is missing. The data hold 270,000 or so clones, with approximately 88% observed a single time. The sample was PBMCs or T cells enriched from blood (not recorded which). The receptors shown here come from a woman in her thirties or forties with acute COVID-19. Both conserved end residues are part of each CDR3. The D gene is left open where the match is weak. Clone size is given for some rows only: seen once, a few or many times, or a class if the clone is expanded.

j_gene: TRBJ2-5
abundance: .
v_gene: TRBV19
d_gene: TRBD1
CDR3aa: CASSPGSGGTQYF
CDR3nt: TGTGCCAGTAGTCCGGGATCAGGGGGGACCCAGTACTTC

j_gene: TRBJ1-1
abundance: once
v_gene: TRBV4-3
d_gene: .
CDR3aa: CASSQDPRGRSTEAFF
CDR3nt: TGCGCCAGCAGCCAGGACCCTAGGGGAAGGTCCACTGAAGCTTTCTTT

j_gene: TRBJ2-3
abundance: .
v_gene: TRBV2
d_gene: .
CDR3aa: CASSERASLGADTQYF
CDR3nt: TGTGCCAGCAGTGAACGGGCTTCTCTAGGGGCAGATACGCAGTATTTT

j_gene: TRBJ2-1
abundance: .
v_gene: TRBV7-9
d_gene: .
CDR3aa: CASSFSLREPQFF
CDR3nt: TGTGCCAGCAGCTTCTCTTTGAGGGAACCGCAGTTCTTC

j_gene: TRBJ1-1
abundance: once
v_gene: TRBV28
d_gene: .
CDR3aa: CASSTMTPRTEAFF
CDR3nt: TGTGCCAGCAGTACAATGACCCCGAGGACTGAAGCTTTCTTT

j_gene: TRBJ2-3
abundance: .
v_gene: TRBV14
d_gene: .
CDR3aa: CASSQVANTQYF
CDR3nt: TGTGCCAGCAGCCAAGTAGCGAATACGCAGTATTTT

j_gene: TRBJ2-1
abundance: .
v_gene: TRBV7-3
d_gene: TRBD2
CDR3aa: CASSPTLAGGGYNEQFF
CDR3nt: TGTGCCAGCAGCCCAACCTTGGCGGGAGGTGGATACAATGAGCAGTTCTTC

j_gene: TRBJ2-2
abundance: medium-sized
v_gene: TRBV4-3
d_gene: .
CDR3aa: CASSPTGGVAGELFF
CDR3nt: TGCGCCAGCAGCCCGACTGGAGGAGTCGCCGGGGAGCTGTTTTTT

j_gene: TRBJ1-1
abundance: .
v_gene: TRBV5-6
d_gene: TRBD1
CDR3aa: CASSFGTDTEAFF
CDR3nt: TGTGCCAGCAGCTTCGGGACAGACACTGAAGCTTTCTTT

j_gene: TRBJ2-1
abundance: .
v_gene: TRBV24-1
d_gene: TRBD2
CDR3aa: CATSDPLAGLYNEQFF
CDR3nt: TGTGCCACCAGTGATCCCTTAGCGGGCCTGTACAATGAGCAGTTCTTC

j_gene: TRBJ1-5
abundance: .
v_gene: TRBV28
d_gene: .
CDR3aa: CASSLRTDLQPQHF
CDR3nt: TGTGCCAGCAGTTTAAGGACAGACCTACAGCCCCAGCATTTT

j_gene: TRBJ2-6
abundance: .
v_gene: TRBV6-5
d_gene: .
CDR3aa: CASSSGGLGANVLTF
CDR3nt: TGTGCCAGCAGTTCTGGAGGGCTTGGGGCCAACGTCCTGACTTTC

j_gene: TRBJ2-1
abundance: .
v_gene: TRBV6-9
d_gene: .
CDR3aa: CASSYLAYNEQFF
CDR3nt: TGTGCCAGCAGTTATTTAGCCTACAATGAGCAGTTCTTC

j_gene: TRBJ1-4
abundance: .
v_gene: TRBV6-5
d_gene: TRBD1
CDR3aa: CASSYGTAHNEKLFF
CDR3nt: TGTGCCAGCAGTTACGGGACAGCACATAATGAAAAACTGTTTTTT

j_gene: TRBJ1-6
abundance: .
v_gene: TRBV5-6
d_gene: .
CDR3aa: CASSLGVDSEYSPLHF
CDR3nt: TGTGCCAGCAGCTTGGGGGTGGACAGCGAGTATTCACCCCTCCACTTT

j_gene: TRBJ1-5
abundance: .
v_gene: TRBV3-1/TRBV3-2
d_gene: .
CDR3aa: CASSQAQDQPQHF
CDR3nt: TGTGCCAGCAGCCAAGCTCAGGATCAGCCCCAGCATTTT

j_gene: TRBJ1-6
abundance: .
v_gene: TRBV4-1
d_gene: .
CDR3aa: CASSPRDKGSSPLHF
CDR3nt: TGCGCCAGCAGCCCGAGGGACAAAGGGAGTTCACCCCTCCACTTT

j_gene: TRBJ1-4
abundance: .
v_gene: TRBV28
d_gene: .
CDR3aa: CASSLRQGSEKLFF
CDR3nt: TGTGCCAGCAGTTTAAGGCAGGGAAGTGAAAAACTGTTTTTT

j_gene: TRBJ2-7
abundance: .
v_gene: TRBV11-2
d_gene: .
CDR3aa: CASSLVASYEQYF
CDR3nt: TGTGCCAGCAGCTTAGTAGCGAGCTACGAGCAGTACTTC

j_gene: TRBJ2-7
abundance: once
v_gene: TRBV6-2/TRBV6-3
d_gene: .
CDR3aa: CASSDPRAGAFDEQYF
CDR3nt: TGTGCCAGCAGTGACCCCCGGGCAGGGGCCTTTGACGAGCAGTACTTC

j_gene: TRBJ2-7
abundance: few
v_gene: TRBV24-1
d_gene: .
CDR3aa: CATSDRVSYEQYF
CDR3nt: TGTGCCACCAGTGACAGGGTCTCCTACGAGCAGTACTTC

j_gene: TRBJ2-5
abundance: .
v_gene: TRBV5-5
d_gene: TRBD2
CDR3aa: CASSLIAGVRETQYF
CDR3nt: TGTGCCAGCAGCTTGATAGCGGGAGTCCGGGAGACCCAGTACTTC